This TCR beta chain was captured in a study of identical twins. Findings of the study overall: Excess sharing by twins proved weaker in beta out-of-frame sequences. The abundant beta clonotypes from cord blood had fewer insertions, and memory repertoires had none of this.

TCRdb re-derived calls from the 5' RACE reads in MiXCR, one entry per CDR3 protein. The table records approximately 550,000 distinct CDR3 sequences, approximately 20% of them present only once. With regard to this clonotype: Antigen: not known.

Healthy Caucasians provided all donations. This CDR3 contains 15 residues. V lost 8 bases and J lost 6, with 19 bases in between. Germline V lookup: CDR1 LGHDT, CDR2 YNNKEL (reference sequence). These same records also appear under a second study, on yellow fever vaccine responses in identical twins. That source notes: Vaccine T cell responses of twins reportedly seemed partly convergent and partly personalized.

This TCR was sampled from a young woman in good health. This sequence joins TRBV3-1 and TRBJ2-2; D unresolved. The specimen was CD4+ T cells sorted from blood. The CDR3 loop reads CASCKPVQIAGELFF. CDR3 nucleotide sequence: TGTGCCAGCTGCAAGCCGGTACAGATTGCCGGGGAGCTGTTTTTT.